Listed below are T cell receptor beta chains from one sample, sequenced in a study of beta chain features in type 1 diabetes. Assay: immunoSEQ multiplex PCR; the TCRdb copy retains only in-frame clones and omits some. The data show approximately 250,000 clones, around 22% seen once. The material sequenced was naive CD4+ T cells from blood. Source of these receptors: a woman in her twenties or thirties with type 1 diabetes. The CDR3 runs from the conserved cysteine through the conserved F or W. The order of the fields is J gene, V gene, clone size, D gene, CDR3 DNA, CDR3 protein. A D gene is named only where the DNA matches it firmly. Clone size is shown for a subset of rows, as once, few, many or a class of expanded clone.

TRBJ2-4 | TRBV5-1 | few | - | TGCGCCAGCAGCTTGGATGGGCCCGGGGAAAACATTCAGTACTTC | CASSLDGPGENIQYF
TRBJ2-2 | TRBV4-2 | few | - | TGTGCCAGCAGCCAAGGAGGGAGGAACGGGGAGCTGTTTTTT | CASSQGGRNGELFF
TRBJ2-3 | TRBV9 | few | TRBD1 | TGTGCCAGCAGCTCCTTGGGACAGGGGGTCACAGATACGCAGTATTTT | CASSSLGQGVTDTQYF
TRBJ1-3 | TRBV18 | few | - | TGTGCCAGCTCACGCCGGGACTCTGGAAACACCATATATTTT | CASSRRDSGNTIYF
TRBJ1-1 | TRBV28 | - | - | TGTGCCAGCAGTCCCCATCAGAACACTGAAGCTTTCTTT | CASSPHQNTEAFF
TRBJ1-5 | TRBV29-1 | - | - | TGCAGCGTGGCTGGGCTACAGGGCGTTCAGCCCCAGCATTTT | CSVAGLQGVQPQHF
TRBJ1-1 | TRBV16 | - | TRBD1 | TGTGCCAGCAGCCAATCCCAGGGGGACACTGAAGCTTTCTTT | CASSQSQGDTEAFF
TRBJ2-1 | TRBV7-3 | - | - | TGTGCCAGCAGCTTCCTAAGGGACTCAAATGAGCAGTTCTTC | CASSFLRDSNEQFF
TRBJ2-5 | TRBV25-1 | - | TRBD2 | TGTGCCAGCAGTCATTGGGGGGGTTACGAGACCCAGTACTTC | CASSHWGGYETQYF
TRBJ2-1 | TRBV7-3 | - | TRBD2 | TGTGCCAGCAGCGTTACTAGCGGGAGCTACAATGAGCAGTTCTTC | CASSVTSGSYNEQFF
TRBJ2-1 | TRBV29-1 | - | - | TGCAGCGTTGTTATCAGTGATGAGCAGTTCTTC | CSVVISDEQFF
TRBJ2-3 | TRBV29-1 | few | TRBD2 | TGCAGCGGCCAGGGAGTACCTAGCGGGAGGGCTAGCACAGATACGCAGTATTTT | CSGQGVPSGRASTDTQYF
TRBJ2-1 | TRBV7-9 | few | - | TGTGCCAGTAGGTGGGAGGATGGCAATGAGCAGTTCTTC | CASRWEDGNEQFF
TRBJ1-5 | TRBV11-2 | - | - | TGTGCCAGCAGCTTCGGAACAGATCAGCCCCAGCATTTT | CASSFGTDQPQHF
TRBJ2-6 | TRBV19 | - | - | TGTGCCAGTAGTCTCCAGGCTGGGGCCAACGTCCTGACTTTC | CASSLQAGANVLTF
TRBJ2-2 | TRBV5-4 | - | - | TGTGCCAGCAGCGTGACCGGGACATCCACCGGGGAGCTGTTTTTT | CASSVTGTSTGELFF
TRBJ2-7 | TRBV21-1 | - | - | TGTGCCAGCAGCCCTACCCCAGGCTACGAGCAGTACTTC | CASSPTPGYEQYF
TRBJ1-2 | TRBV5-1 | - | - | TGCGCCAGCAGCTTGGGATCTCTTGGCACAGGCGACTATGGCTACACCTTC | CASSLGSLGTGDYGYTF
TRBJ2-1 | TRBV15 | few | - | TGTGCCACCAGCGGTCTGGCGGGACTCTACAATGAGCAGTTCTTC | CATSGLAGLYNEQFF
TRBJ2-6 | TRBV7-8 | - | - | TGTGCCAGCAGACTCGGAGGGGCTGGGGCCAACGTCCTGACTTTC | CASRLGGAGANVLTF
TRBJ1-1 | TRBV28 | few | - | TGTGCCAGCAGTATAACGCTCGGCACTGAAGCTTTCTTT | CASSITLGTEAFF
TRBJ2-1 | TRBV30 | few | TRBD2 | TGTGCCTGGGTAGACAGCGGGAGGACGGTCGAAAGTGAGCAGTTCTTC | CAWVDSGRTVESEQFF
TRBJ2-5 | TRBV10-3 | - | TRBD1 | TGTGCCATCAGTGATCCCGGACAGGTTGGGGAGACCCAGTACTTC | CAISDPGQVGETQYF
TRBJ1-5 | TRBV30 | few | - | TGTGCCTGGAGTATGAGTTCTAGCAATCAGCCCCAGCATTTT | CAWSMSSSNQPQHF
TRBJ1-1 | TRBV13 | - | - | TGTGCCAGCAGCTTAGCTATATACACTGAAGCTTTCTTT | CASSLAIYTEAFF
TRBJ1-2 | TRBV28 | - | - | TGTGCCAGCAGACTTACGGACAGCAAGTTCTATGGCTACACCTTC | CASRLTDSKFYGYTF
TRBJ1-1 | TRBV29-1 | few | - | TGCAGCGTACCAACCGGGGATGAAGCTTTCTTT | CSVPTGDEAFF
TRBJ1-1 | TRBV7-9 | few | - | TGTGCCAGCAGCTTAGTCTACCAGGGTGGAACTGAAGCTTTCTTT | CASSLVYQGGTEAFF
TRBJ2-7 | TRBV28 | - | - | TGTGCCAGCAGATCCGTGGACAGCTTCCTCTACGAGCAGTACTTC | CASRSVDSFLYEQYF
TRBJ1-3 | TRBV5-1 | - | TRBD1 | TGCGCCAGCAGCTTGCAGGGGGTACGTGGAAACACCATATATTTT | CASSLQGVRGNTIYF
TRBJ1-2 | TRBV5-1 | - | - | TGCGCCAGCAGCTTGGTTGGAGGGACTGGATATGGCTACACCTTC | CASSLVGGTGYGYTF
TRBJ2-5 | TRBV5-4 | few | TRBD2 | TGTGCCAGCAGCCTGGGACTAGCGGGAGTTTCGGGGGAGACCCAGTACTTC | CASSLGLAGVSGETQYF
TRBJ2-3 | TRBV9 | few | - | TGTGCCAGCAGCCTCGGGACAGATACGCAGTATTTT | CASSLGTDTQYF
TRBJ1-2 | TRBV6-1 | once | TRBD1 | TGTGCCAGCAGTCGACAGGGCGAGGATGGCTACACCTTC | CASSRQGEDGYTF
TRBJ2-1 | TRBV18 | - | TRBD2 | TGTGCCAGCTCACCAAGACTAGCGGGGCACAATGAGCAGTTCTTC | CASSPRLAGHNEQFF
TRBJ2-1 | TRBV4-1 | few | TRBD2 | TGCGCCAGCAGCCAAGATCCAGCGGGGGTGAGTGAGCAGTTCTTC | CASSQDPAGVSEQFF
TRBJ2-3 | TRBV28 | - | TRBD2 | TGTGCCAGCGCACTAGCGGGAGATGCAGATACGCAGTATTTT | CASALAGDADTQYF
TRBJ2-2 | TRBV28 | few | TRBD2 | TGTGCCAGCAGTTCCTCTGGACTAGCGGGAGCTGGCGGCACCGGGGAGCTGTTTTTT | CASSSSGLAGAGGTGELFF
TRBJ2-1 | TRBV7-9 | - | - | TGTGCCAGCAGCTTAATAGCGGATGAGCAGTTCTTC | CASSLIADEQFF
TRBJ2-1 | TRBV6-5 | - | TRBD2 | TGTGCCAGCAGAATAGCGGGAGGTACCTACAATGAGCAGTTCTTC | CASRIAGGTYNEQFF
TRBJ2-5 | TRBV9 | - | TRBD2 | TGTGCCAGCAGCGTAGGGGGACTAGCGGATAGCAGGGGAGAGACCCAGTACTTC | CASSVGGLADSRGETQYF
TRBJ2-5 | TRBV29-1 | - | - | TGCAGCTGGATCCGGGAACTGGGAGAGACCCAGTACTTC | CSWIRELGETQYF
TRBJ1-3 | TRBV7-2 | - | - | TGTGCCAGCAGCTCGAGGTCCTCTGGAAACACCATATATTTT | CASSSRSSGNTIYF
TRBJ2-2 | TRBV5-1 | - | TRBD2 | TGCGCCAGCAGCTTGGTGGGACTAGCGCCGAACACCGGGGAGCTGTTTTTT | CASSLVGLAPNTGELFF
TRBJ2-3 | TRBV6-5 | - | TRBD1 | TGTGCCAGCAGTAAAGGACAGGGAACAGATACGCAGTATTTT | CASSKGQGTDTQYF
TRBJ2-1 | TRBV5-1 | - | TRBD2 | TGCGCCAGCAGCGGAACCGGGACTAGCGAGAATGAGCAGTTCTTC | CASSGTGTSENEQFF
TRBJ2-1 | TRBV19 | few | TRBD2 | TGTGCCAGTAGGTCACGGGACTATTACAATGAGCAGTTCTTC | CASRSRDYYNEQFF
TRBJ2-5 | TRBV5-1 | - | - | TGCGCCAGCAGCTTGTCGCCGGAAGAGACCCAGTACTTC | CASSLSPEETQYF
TRBJ2-5 | TRBV2 | - | - | TGTGCCAGCATGGTAGAAGAGACCCAGTACTTC | CASMVEETQYF
TRBJ2-3 | TRBV6-1 | few | TRBD2 | TGTGCCAGCAGTGGATGGACTAGCGGGAGCACAGATACGCAGTATTTT | CASSGWTSGSTDTQYF
TRBJ1-5 | TRBV28 | - | - | TGTGCCAGCAGTTTCGGTTTCCATCAGCCCCAGCATTTT | CASSFGFHQPQHF
TRBJ2-5 | TRBV5-4 | - | - | TGTGCCAGCAGCTTTTGGGGGCGAGAGACCCAGTACTTC | CASSFWGRETQYF
TRBJ2-5 | TRBV7-3 | few | TRBD2 | TGTGCCAGCAGCCCCGGGAGCGGGAGGGGACAAGAGACCCAGTACTTC | CASSPGSGRGQETQYF
TRBJ1-5 | TRBV4-1 | few | TRBD1 | TGCGCCAGCAGCCAAACAGGGGACAGCCATCAGCCCCAGCATTTT | CASSQTGDSHQPQHF